This TCR beta chain is from a study of T cell responses to AZD1222 COVID-19 vaccine (dated by TCRdb to the early 2020s). For the study in its entirety: AZD1222 recipients given second doses at about 4 weeks or at about 12 weeks were pooled, since spike-specific TCR depth and breadth were not found to differ between the two schedules. TCR sequencing was performed for more than 230 trial participants, of whom about 210 were given two doses of AZD1222 and around 25 were given two doses of MenACWY control vaccine. Trial participants were enrolled into age subgroups of 18-55, 56-69 and 70-plus years, which contained 148, 28 and 57 TCR-sequenced participants, respectively.

V has 4 bases trimmed and J has 1 base trimmed; junction bases matching no gene number 4. Measured from the cysteine to the phenylalanine, the CDR3 is 14 residues long. The sequence is cut down to CDR3 DNA, 42 bases in frame from base 1. CDR1 is given as ENHRY and CDR2 as SYGVKD, both from the germline V gene. To note about this clone: It has no known antigen specificity. No much larger clonotype is one base removed from it; base qualities were not supplied.

Study-wide findings and limitations: After two AZD1222 doses, spike-specific TCR breadth and depth were significantly higher than at day 0 and than in MenACWY recipients. CD4 TCRs associated with the vaccine covered the entire spike protein, and the dominant responses were in regions 160-218 and 743-854. Conclusions about previously exposed vaccinees were limited because only a handful of AZD1222 recipients were SARS-CoV-2 seropositive at baseline. Participants were mostly white British and included more females than males, and it was suggested by the authors that clonal diversity may have been underestimated. Reportedly, almost half of the unique spike-specific TCRs recognized epitopes lying outside the regions that are mutated in the B.1.351 and B.1.1.7 variants. Because no samples from the day 14 peak response were available, repertoires could be characterized only after the peak T cell response. The 56-69-year group was small, and its depth increase did not reach significance, likely because of low power.

The time point label here, explained by the study, means: baseline before first vaccination. Vaccinee samples were obtained from the UK trials COV001 and COV002, which included a single-blind randomized controlled phase 2/3 trial of AZD1222 (ChAdOx1 nCoV-19) in healthy adults. For TCRbeta chain sequencing, PBMC samples from trial participants were taken at day 0 and at day 28 after the second dose. The CDR3 regions of human TCRbeta chains were analyzed by immunosequencing. The authors' analysis ran thus. TCRs in the repertoires were compared against a reference library of SARS-CoV-2-specific TCRs that had been generated with the MIRA antigen-specificity platform. Breadth was defined as the fraction of unique TCRs that were SARS-CoV-2-associated, and depth was defined as the fraction of total T cells that were SARS-CoV-2-associated. Each spike-specific TCR was assigned to its reactive spike region and to a CD4 or CD8 class using the MIRA data. Log10-transformed breadth and depth values were compared by one-way ANOVA with Sidak's multiple comparisons tests. Sourced from immuneACCESS, this table was stored by TCRdb with only in-frame sequences that have V and J called. A share of the clones is absent; for the studies checked, an unresolved V gene accounts for under half, and the remainder has no known explanation. V, J and clone size are those of that table, while D and trimming were read from the DNA. In this sample the table shows 150,000 to 200,000 clones, approximately 92% of which occur a single time. The ten largest make up about 10% of the sample.

The chain uses TRBV10-3 and TRBJ2-7; 7 bases in the junction line up with TRBD1. The sequence derives from an adult in good health. Sequencing used peripheral blood, obtained on day 0 of AZD1222 vaccination. The DNA sequence is given as TGTGCCATCAGTGGATCGGGACAGTCCTACGAGCAGTACTTC. The translation is CAISGSGQSYEQYF.